This T cell receptor (beta chain) was found in a study of Graves' ophthalmopathy and Graves' hyperthyroidism. Turning to the study itself: Peripheral blood sampling preceded any treatment and occurred at initial diagnosis. Study results and limitations: Discrimination between ophthalmopathy and stable hyperthyroidism by a 13-signature model showed about 88% sensitivity and 70% to 84% specificity.

Amplification of TCR beta CDR3 regions used RNA transcripts. The first round was an RT-PCR with HTBI primers, and the second round was a multiplex PCR. TCRdb reanalysed the multiplex PCR reads using MiXCR and keeps one entry per CDR3 protein. The sample yields over 450,000 distinct CDR3 sequences, 14% seen once. Patients were excluded if they had other autoimmune diseases or uncontrolled infections, and likewise if pregnancy or lactation applied. Germline V lookup: CDR1 LGHNA, CDR2 YNFKEQ. The CDR3 has 15 residues. Trimming shortened V by 0 bases and J by 0 bases, and 9 bases separated the two germline ends. In its sample, this clonotype was seen many times. Antigen: not known.

The chain uses TRBV4-2 and TRBJ2-7, with a weak D call TRBD2 (5 bases). Sequenced sample: blood. The source of this sequence is a woman aged 25 to 45 with Graves' ophthalmopathy. CDR3 sequence: CASSQEPSSSYEQYF. The DNA for the CDR3 is TGTGCCAGCAGCCAAGAGCCTAGCAGCTCCTACGAGCAGTACTTC.